The present T cell receptor (beta chain) was sequenced within a study of blood T cell dynamics during melanoma immunotherapy. Study at large: Metastatic melanoma patients received first-line pembrolizumab or nivolumab plus ipilimumab.

DNA loading was fixed at around 0.35 ug for all bulk PBMC samples. TCRdb's copy holds only in-frame clones and misses some; the assay was immunoSEQ multiplex PCR. The sample shows approximately 15,000 clones, 83% of them seen only once. The time point was: pre-treatment baseline. This clonotype was sampled from a human donor with melanoma. This specimen consisted of blood, obtained from a patient treated with checkpoint blockade.

For the CDR3, the DNA is TGTGCCAGCAGCCCCCGGGACACAGGAGCGGGAGGAGCTTACGAGCAGTACTTC. Its protein is CASSPRDTGAGGAYEQYF. The chain has TRBV7-2 and TRBJ2-7; 9 bases agree with TRBD2. The junction had 18 bases not matched to a gene; V was cut back by 5 bases and J by 4 bases. CDR1 is SGHTA and CDR2 is FQGNSA in the germline V gene. The CDR3 loop spans 18 amino acids. The full variable domain, in which reference TRBV7-2 and TRBJ2-7 provide the parts outside the CDR3, is GAGVSQSPSNKVTEKGKDVELRCDPISGHTALYWYRQSLGQGLEFLIYFQGNSAPDKSGLPSDRFSAERTGGSVSTLTIQRTQQEDSAVYLCASSPRDTGAGGAYEQYFGPGTRLTVT.